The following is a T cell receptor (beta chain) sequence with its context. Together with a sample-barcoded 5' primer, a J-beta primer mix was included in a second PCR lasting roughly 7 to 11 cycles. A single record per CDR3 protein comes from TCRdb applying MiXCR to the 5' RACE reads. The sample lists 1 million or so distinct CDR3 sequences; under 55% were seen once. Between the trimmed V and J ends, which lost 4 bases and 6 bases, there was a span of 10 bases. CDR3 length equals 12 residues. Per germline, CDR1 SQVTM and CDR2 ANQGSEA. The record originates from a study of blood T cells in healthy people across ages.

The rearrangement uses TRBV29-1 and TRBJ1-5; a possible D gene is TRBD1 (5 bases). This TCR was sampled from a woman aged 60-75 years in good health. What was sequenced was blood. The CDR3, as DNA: TGCAGCGTTGGGGGGGTAGGTCAGCCCCAGCATTTT. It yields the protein CSVGGVGQPQHF.